These T cell receptor beta chains were read from a single sample in a study of response to subunit inactivated influenza vaccine. TCRdb called the RT-PCR reads again in MiXCR, with one record for every CDR3 protein. The sample holds approximately 520,000 distinct CDR3 sequences, 16% seen once. Sequenced material: CD4+ T cells sorted from PBMCs, taken approximately 25 months after vaccination. These receptors were taken from a man aged 45-69 years who received an inactivated influenza vaccine. Both conserved end residues are part of each CDR3. The D gene is left open where the match is weak. Clone size, where shown, is once, few, many, or a class for clones that have expanded.

>TRBJ1-5|few|TRBD1|13|TRBV30
CAWRGQGLSAQHF
TGTGCCTGGAGGGGACAGGGGTTATCAGCCCAGCATTTT
>TRBJ2-3|many|-|13|TRBV5-1
CASGRTATDTQYF
TGCGCCAGCGGACGGACAGCTACAGATACGCAGTATTTT
>TRBJ2-7|few|-|14|TRBV20-1
CSARTGTHRTEQYF
TGCAGTGCTAGGACCGGGACCCATCGAACCGAGCAGTACTTC
>TRBJ2-1|-|TRBD1|16|TRBV6-5
CASSPRQGSSYNEQFF
TGTGCCAGCAGTCCTCGACAGGGGAGCTCCTACAATGAGCAGTTCTTC
>TRBJ1-5|few|-|15|TRBV3-1
CASSQGLSGNQPQHF
TGTGCCAGCAGCCAAGGCTTGTCGGGCAATCAGCCCCAGCATTTT
>TRBJ2-7|-|-|15|TRBV4-3
CASSPRRGHSYEQYF
TGCGCCAGCAGCCCGCGGAGGGGTCACTCCTACGAGCAGTACTTC
>TRBJ2-7|-|-|12|TRBV6-2/TRBV6-3
CASSTPTLEQYF
TGTGCCAGCAGTACCCCGACTCTCGAGCAGTACTTC
>TRBJ2-1|-|-|14|TRBV7-2
CASSLVSSANEQFF
TGTGCCAGCAGCTTAGTTTCTTCCGCCAATGAGCAGTTCTTC
>TRBJ2-2|few|-|12|TRBV6-6
CASRLVGGELFF
TGTGCCAGCAGACTAGTTGGCGGGGAGCTGTTTTTT
>TRBJ2-7|few|-|11|TRBV10-3
CAISRSYEQYF
TGTGCCATCTCCCGCAGTTACGAGCAGTACTTC
>TRBJ2-5|-|-|12|TRBV7-2
CASSSTQETQYF
TGTGCCAGCAGCTCAACCCAAGAGACCCAGTACTTC
>TRBJ2-7|few|TRBD2|16|TRBV4-1
CASSQERTSVAYEQYF
TGCGCCAGCAGCCAAGAGAGGACTAGCGTAGCCTACGAGCAGTACTTC
>TRBJ2-5|few|TRBD2|15|TRBV18
CASSLMSGGQETQYF
TGTGCCAGCTCACTCATGTCGGGGGGCCAAGAGACCCAGTACTTC
>TRBJ1-6|few|-|14|TRBV5-1
CASSLAVENSPLHF
TGCGCCAGCAGCTTGGCTGTGGAAAATTCACCCCTCCACTTT
>TRBJ2-1|few|TRBD2|16|TRBV2
CASSESRSGRDNEQFF
TGTGCCAGCAGTGAATCTCGAAGCGGGAGAGACAATGAGCAGTTCTTC
>TRBJ2-7|-|TRBD1|14|TRBV5-5
CASSWEQGAYEQYF
TGTGCCAGCAGCTGGGAACAGGGGGCCTACGAGCAGTACTTC
>TRBJ2-1|few|TRBD2|16|TRBV7-3
CASSLGGSGRRNEQFF
TGTGCCAGCAGCTTAGGTGGTAGCGGGAGGCGTAATGAGCAGTTCTTC
>TRBJ1-1|many|-|14|TRBV11-2
CASSSFGRPSEAFF
TGTGCCAGCAGCTCATTCGGGAGACCTTCTGAAGCTTTCTTT
>TRBJ1-1|few|-|12|TRBV28
CASSSGLSEAFF
TGTGCCAGCAGTTCCGGGTTGTCTGAAGCTTTCTTT
>TRBJ1-5|many|TRBD1|14|TRBV12-3/TRBV12-4
CASSGTGEVQPQHF
TGTGCCAGCAGTGGGACAGGAGAGGTACAGCCCCAGCATTTT
>TRBJ2-5|many|-|15|TRBV20-1
CSARDNQGFGETQYF
TGCAGTGCTAGAGATAATCAGGGGTTCGGAGAGACCCAGTACTTC
>TRBJ1-5|-|-|15|TRBV5-1
CASSLVPRSGEPQHF
TGCGCCAGCAGCTTGGTTCCCCGCTCAGGTGAGCCCCAGCATTTT
>TRBJ2-7|many|-|13|TRBV28
CASSPGVGRRQYF
TGTGCCAGCAGTCCCGGTGTTGGGCGCAGGCAGTACTTC
>TRBJ2-2|few|-|14|TRBV7-3
CASSLMANTGELFF
TGTGCCAGCAGCTTGATGGCGAACACCGGGGAGCTGTTTTTT
>TRBJ2-1|-|TRBD2|19|TRBV7-2
CASSLAAGGLAGAYNEQFF
TGTGCCAGCAGCTTAGCTGCCGGGGGGCTAGCGGGAGCCTACAATGAGCAGTTCTTC
>TRBJ1-1|-|-|14|TRBV12-3/TRBV12-4
CASNLDSYFTEAFF
TGTGCCAGCAATCTCGACAGTTATTTCACTGAAGCTTTCTTT
>TRBJ2-4|few|-|17|TRBV7-9
CASSLSGSGAAGNIQYF
TGTGCCAGCAGCTTATCGGGGTCGGGTGCGGCGGGAAACATTCAGTACTTC
>TRBJ1-5|few|-|14|TRBV20-1
CSASGGTPVQPQHF
TGCAGTGCTAGCGGCGGGACCCCGGTACAGCCCCAGCATTTT
>TRBJ2-3|-|-|15|TRBV6-1
CASSVGAWVADTQYF
TGTGCCAGCAGTGTTGGGGCGTGGGTGGCAGATACGCAGTATTTT
>TRBJ1-4|few|-|15|TRBV15
CATSRQGGTGEKLFF
TGTGCCACCAGCAGACAGGGAGGGACGGGTGAAAAACTGTTTTTT
>TRBJ2-1|-|TRBD2|16|TRBV28
CASSTRLATHYNEQFF
TGTGCCAGCAGCACGAGACTAGCGACCCACTACAATGAGCAGTTCTTC
>TRBJ2-5|-|TRBD2|16|TRBV29-1
CSVVWTSGTVQETQYF
TGCAGCGTTGTTTGGACTAGCGGGACCGTCCAAGAGACCCAGTACTTC
>TRBJ1-2|once|-|13|TRBV24-1
CATSVDGYYGYTF
TGTGCCACCAGTGTAGACGGTTACTATGGCTACACCTTC
>TRBJ1-3|few|-|15|TRBV10-3
CAISMDGNSGNTIYF
TGTGCCATCAGCATGGACGGGAACTCTGGAAACACCATATATTTT
>TRBJ2-7|few|TRBD2|15|TRBV4-2
CASSQVTGGSYEQYF
TGTGCCAGCAGCCAAGTAACGGGGGGATCCTACGAGCAGTACTTC
>TRBJ2-1|many|-|13|TRBV29-1
CSVAGGSYNEQFF
TGCAGCGTTGCCGGGGGCTCCTACAATGAGCAGTTCTTC
>TRBJ1-3|-|-|15|TRBV6-1
CASSDGRVGGNTIYF
TGTGCCAGCAGTGATGGCAGGGTTGGTGGAAACACCATATATTTT
>TRBJ1-6|few|-|13|TRBV6-1
CASSEGRGVPLHF
TGTGCCAGCAGTGAGGGGAGAGGGGTCCCCCTCCACTTT
>TRBJ2-1|few|-|14|TRBV20-1
CSATRPSGENEQFF
TGCAGTGCTACCAGGCCAAGCGGTGAGAATGAGCAGTTCTTC
>TRBJ2-3|-|-|13|TRBV14
CASSQQVADTQYF
TGTGCCAGCAGCCAACAGGTAGCAGATACGCAGTATTTT
>TRBJ2-5|-|-|15|TRBV20-1
CSADRDPLYQETQYF
TGCAGTGCAGACCGGGACCCCCTGTACCAAGAGACCCAGTACTTC
>TRBJ2-3|few|TRBD2|15|TRBV12-3/TRBV12-4
CASSPRGGPIDTQYF
TGTGCCAGCAGCCCCCGGGGGGGGCCCATAGATACGCAGTATTTT
>TRBJ2-2|-|-|14|TRBV12-3/TRBV12-4
CASSLSAAAGELFF
TGTGCCAGCAGTTTAAGCGCCGCAGCCGGGGAGCTGTTTTTT
>TRBJ2-3|-|TRBD2|16|TRBV9
CASSAIAGGPTDTQYF
TGTGCCAGCAGCGCTATAGCGGGGGGGCCGACAGATACGCAGTATTTT
>TRBJ2-7|-|TRBD2|14|TRBV7-8
CASSPDGGAYEQYF
TGTGCCAGCAGTCCGGACGGGGGGGCTTACGAGCAGTACTTC
>TRBJ2-4|few|-|15|TRBV20-1
CSAYRPGRGKNIQYF
TGCAGTGCTTACCGACCGGGGCGAGGAAAAAACATTCAGTACTTC
>TRBJ1-1|-|-|11|TRBV2
CASSARGTAFF
TGTGCCAGCAGCGCGAGGGGGACGGCTTTCTTT
>TRBJ2-2|-|TRBD2|16|TRBV5-1
CASSSEGLAITGELFF
TGCGCCAGCAGCAGCGAGGGACTAGCTATCACCGGGGAGCTGTTTTTT
>TRBJ1-2|-|-|13|TRBV12-3/TRBV12-4
CASSFAENYGYTF
TGTGCCAGCAGTTTCGCGGAGAACTATGGCTACACCTTC
>TRBJ2-2|many|TRBD2|14|TRBV7-3
CASSSGGRTGELFF
TGTGCCAGCAGCTCGGGGGGGCGTACCGGGGAGCTGTTTTTT
>TRBJ2-4|few|TRBD2|19|TRBV5-1
CASSLVGLAGGNFKNIQYF
TGCGCCAGCAGCTTGGTAGGACTAGCGGGAGGCAACTTCAAAAACATTCAGTACTTC
>TRBJ1-5|-|-|16|TRBV20-1
CSALSLGGISNQPQHF
TGCAGTGCTCTTAGTCTGGGGGGAATTAGCAATCAGCCCCAGCATTTT
>TRBJ2-7|-|-|14|TRBV10-3
CAISPASEAYEQYF
TGTGCCATCAGTCCGGCTAGCGAGGCCTACGAGCAGTACTTC
>TRBJ2-3|many|-|17|TRBV7-9
CASKQDRVWEVTDTQYF
TGTGCCAGCAAACAAGACAGGGTATGGGAGGTGACAGATACGCAGTATTTT
>TRBJ1-1|-|-|15|TRBV12-3/TRBV12-4
CASIPRWRLNTEAFF
TGTGCCAGCATCCCAAGATGGCGTTTGAACACTGAAGCTTTCTTT
>TRBJ1-5|-|TRBD1|17|TRBV20-1
CSARVEPGTGLTQPQHF
TGCAGTGCTAGAGTTGAACCCGGGACAGGGTTGACCCAGCCCCAGCATTTT
>TRBJ2-2|-|-|14|TRBV5-1
CASSSHYGAGELFF
TGCGCCAGCAGCTCCCATTACGGGGCCGGGGAGCTGTTTTTT
>TRBJ2-7|few|TRBD2|17|TRBV20-1
CSAREEPSGRMSYEQYF
TGCAGTGCTAGAGAAGAACCAAGCGGGAGGATGTCCTACGAGCAGTACTTC
>TRBJ2-2|-|TRBD2|14|TRBV20-1
CSARGLGGTGELFF
TGCAGTGCTAGGGGACTAGGGGGCACCGGGGAGCTGTTTTTT
>TRBJ2-1|few|TRBD1|14|TRBV2
CASIRQGARNEQFF
TGTGCCAGCATCAGACAGGGGGCGAGGAATGAGCAGTTCTTC